Listed below are T cell receptor beta chains from one sample, sequenced in a study of response to subunit inactivated influenza vaccine. MiXCR was run by TCRdb on the RT-PCR reads, yielding one entry per CDR3 protein. The sample gives a few hundred thousand distinct CDR3 sequences, about 10% of which show up once; more than 10% is in the top ten. Sequencing was performed on PBMCs from blood, taken roughly 6 weeks after vaccination. Receptors originate from a man aged 45-65 years who received an inactivated influenza vaccine. Both conserved end residues are part of each CDR3. Not all rows give a size; the values are once, few, many and, for expanded clones, a class.

CASRDGGGAHGYGYTF,TRBJ1-2,TRBV12-3/TRBV12-4,many
CASSLGGSGAQPQHF,TRBJ1-5,TRBV7-9,NA
CASSPGLNNEQFF,TRBJ2-1,TRBV18,many
CASSQDTGFTDTQYF,TRBJ2-3,TRBV3-1,many
CASTPNRLDESYEQYF,TRBJ2-7,TRBV6-2/TRBV6-3,NA
CASNGGAGANYGYTF,TRBJ1-2,TRBV6-1,many
CSVGSGANVLTF,TRBJ2-6,TRBV29-1,few
CSARKDRLGTQYF,TRBJ2-5,TRBV20-1,NA
CASSSRGSGANVLTF,TRBJ2-6,TRBV5-5,few
CASSSRTSGRAGYTQYF,TRBJ2-3,TRBV12-3/TRBV12-4,NA
CATSDPGYTGELFF,TRBJ2-2,TRBV24-1,many
CASSLSTGGADNEQFF,TRBJ2-1,TRBV7-2,NA
CASSQRGETQYF,TRBJ2-5,TRBV3-1,few
CASSMGRNIETQYF,TRBJ2-5,TRBV7-8,NA
CATSYGAGEVTDTQYF,TRBJ2-3,TRBV24-1,many
CASSRSSGSRNEQFF,TRBJ2-1,TRBV7-2,NA
CSATGHQIAETQYF,TRBJ2-5,TRBV20-1,NA
CASSRGGPEAFF,TRBJ1-1,TRBV6-2/TRBV6-3,few
CASSVAGEQFF,TRBJ2-1,TRBV9,NA
CASSYRAEQDF,TRBJ2-7,TRBV27,NA
CSVPPSSYEQYF,TRBJ2-7,TRBV20-1,many
CASSLTILLPDREPYEQYF,TRBJ2-7,TRBV5-1,few
CASSQDGGGRGEQYF,TRBJ2-7,TRBV4-2,NA
CASSYTAGKDTQYF,TRBJ2-3,TRBV6-5,NA
CASSQGEAVTYEQYF,TRBJ2-7,TRBV4-3,NA
CASSLGQRNYEQYF,TRBJ2-7,TRBV5-6,many
CASSLAEGTYGYTF,TRBJ1-2,TRBV7-9,NA
CSVGRDNEQFF,TRBJ2-1,TRBV29-1,many
CSVEDRETGGYEQYF,TRBJ2-7,TRBV29-1,few
CASSPVQGILTEAFF,TRBJ1-1,TRBV18,few
CATSSGPDRIINEKLFF,TRBJ1-4,TRBV15,NA
CASSKTSGETYEQYF,TRBJ2-7,TRBV5-1,few
CASTPSGGAGEQFF,TRBJ2-1,TRBV5-1,NA
CSARAENYGYTF,TRBJ1-2,TRBV20-1,few
CATSDSGTAYYNEQFF,TRBJ2-1,TRBV24-1,NA
CASSVDWGGYEQYF,TRBJ2-7,TRBV9,NA
CASRMTGNEQYF,TRBJ2-7,TRBV12-3/TRBV12-4,NA